The subject of this entry is one T cell receptor beta chain. V trimming: 5 bases; J trimming: 1 base; junction bases outside the gene matches: 2. The CDR3 contains 14 residues. From germline, CDR1 is MNHEY and CDR2 SVGAGI. This entry belongs to a study of control samples from healthy donors and cancer patients. Only in-frame clones appear in the TCRdb table, and some are missing; sequencing was by immunoSEQ multiplex PCR. The sample contains about 110,000 clones, almost 85% of which appear only once. The specimen was blood. This TCR derives from a man aged 18 to 30 in good health. The chain is built from TRBV6-5 and TRBJ2-7, with 10 bases matching TRBD2. The CDR3 DNA reads TGTGCCAGCAGTCTTAGCGGGGGGTCCTACGAGCAGTACTTC. Its translation: CASSLSGGSYEQYF.